This entry lists 17 T cell receptor beta chains sequenced from one sample in a study of T cells after yellow fever vaccination. TCRdb recomputed calls from the 5' RACE reads with MiXCR, one row per CDR3 protein. The table has approximately 70,000 distinct CDR3 sequences, around 7% seen once. This sample comprised CD8+ T cells sorted from PBMCs, obtained 10 to 11 days after the first yellow fever vaccination. The receptors originated from a man younger than 30 who received the YFV17D yellow fever vaccine.

In DNA form, the CDR3 reads TGTGCCACCAGTGATCCGGGACAGGACCGCAATGAGCAGTTCTTC. Translating gives CATSDPGQDRNEQFF. The rearrangement links TRBV24-1 to TRBJ2-1, with TRBD1 matching 8 bases. This CDR3 has 15 residues. V was clipped by 3 bases and J by 6 bases; unmatched bases: 6. The germline gives CDR1 KGHDR, CDR2 SFDVKD.

Details on this clonotype: This may arise from a read error, as a much more abundant clone is one base away. The chain is built from TRBV4-2 and TRBJ2-3, with 7 nucleotides matching TRBD1. V was pared by 2 bases and J by 8 bases, with 13 bases of the junction left unmatched. The CDR3 is made up of 16 amino acids. Germline V lookup: CDR1 LGHNA, CDR2 YNFKEQ. The CDR3, as DNA: TGTGCCAGCAGCCAAATACTGGAGACAGGGTTTGGTACGCAGTATTTT. This codes for CASSQILETGFGTQYF.

This clonotype was detected a few times. The chain is built from TRBV15 and TRBJ1-1; possible D gene TRBD1, 6 bases. Germline V gene lookup returns CDR1 LNHNV and CDR2 YYDKDF (reference sequence). V dropped 2 bases and J dropped 5 bases, with 9 bases sitting between them. The CDR3 covers 13 residues. The CDR3, as DNA: TGTGCCACCAGCAGAAGGGGGGAAACTGAAGCTTTCTTT. As protein: CATSRRGETEAFF. The full variable domain, with the rest looked up from reference TRBV15 and TRBJ1-1, is DAMVIQNPRYQVTQFGKPVTLSCSQTLNHNVMYWYQQKSSQAPKLLFHYYDKDFNNEADTPDNFQSRRPNTSFCFLDIRSPGLGDTAMYLCATSRRGETEAFFGQGTRLTVV.

This clonotype was found many times. The chain carries TRBV7-8 and TRBJ2-3, with 9 bases identical to TRBD1. Germline values: CDR1 SGHVS, CDR2 FQNEAQ. The CDR3 has 16 amino acids. J gave up 2 bases and V 3 bases, and 6 bases lay outside the gene matches. CDR3 in DNA: TGTGCCAGCAGCTTTCGACAGGGGGGCGACACAGATACGCAGTATTTT. This codes for CASSFRQGGDTDTQYF.

This clonotype was recorded at least ten times. The chain carries TRBV4-3 and TRBJ2-3; maybe TRBD1 (5 bases). V gave up 0 bases and J gave up 2 bases, with 9 bases separating them. Per germline, CDR1 LGHNA and CDR2 YSLEER. The length of the CDR3 is 15 residues. CDR3 nucleotide sequence: TGCGCCAGCAGCCAAGATAGGGGTCACACAGATACGCAGTATTTT. Protein sequence: CASSQDRGHTDTQYF.

Many counts were recorded for this clonotype. V and J are TRBV19 and TRBJ2-4; 9 bases line up with TRBD1. Unmatched junction bases numbered 7, after V lost 5 bases and J lost 5 bases. There are 15 residues in the CDR3. Germline V lookup: CDR1 LNHDA, CDR2 SQIVND (reference sequence). DNA of the CDR3: TGTGCCAGTAGTGGGACAGGGAGGATGGAAAACATTCAGTACTTC. Protein product: CASSGTGRMENIQYF. Drawing the rest from reference TRBV19 and TRBJ2-4, the complete variable domain is DGGITQSPKYLFRKEGQNVTLSCEQNLNHDAMYWYRQDPGQGLRLIYYSQIVNDFQKGDIAEGYSVSREKKESFPLTVTSAQKNPTAFYLCASSGTGRMENIQYFGAGTRLSVL.

This clonotype was counted at least ten times. This chain joins TRBV15 and TRBJ1-1, with 10 nucleotides matching TRBD1. The junction had 8 bases not matched to a gene; V was cut back by 5 bases and J by 2 bases. CDR1 LNHNV and CDR2 YYDKDF come from the germline V gene (reference sequence). The CDR3 has 16 residues. In DNA form, the CDR3 reads TGTGCCACCAGCTACCGGACAGGGGGGCATAACACTGAAGCTTTCTTT. Residues: CATSYRTGGHNTEAFF.

The chain carries TRBV3-1 and TRBJ2-7; TRBD2 matches 7 bases. CDR3 length: 13 amino acids. The germline V gene has CDR1 LGHDT and CDR2 YNNKEL (reference sequence). J lost 3 bases, V lost 3 bases, and 2 bases had no gene match. Here the CDR3 reads CASSQGGGYEQYF. CDR3 nucleotide sequence: TGTGCCAGCAGCCAGGGCGGGGGCTACGAGCAGTACTTC.

This clonotype was seen only a few times. The chain joins TRBV5-6 to TRBJ2-1, with TRBD2 matching 10 bases. This CDR3 is built from 16 residues. V lost 3 bases to trimming and J lost 7 bases; unmatched junction nucleotides: 10. CDR1 and CDR2 from the germline V gene are SGHDT and YYEEEE. In nucleotides, the CDR3 is TGTGCCAGCAGCTCAACTACTAGCGGGGTCCCTAATGAGCAGTTCTTC. It encodes CASSSTTSGVPNEQFF.

There are many counts of this clonotype. The gene calls are TRBV5-1 and TRBJ1-1; D gene unclear. This CDR3 is 16 amino acids long. V lost 2 bases to trimming and J lost 2 bases, with 16 bases between them. Germline V gives CDR1 SGHRS, CDR2 YFSETQ. This CDR3 reads CASSFVRLQGNTEAFF. CDR3 nucleotide sequence: TGCGCCAGCAGCTTTGTCAGGCTCCAAGGAAACACTGAAGCTTTCTTT.

This clonotype was recorded at least ten times. V and J are TRBV13 and TRBJ2-3, with D perhaps TRBD1 (5 bases). This CDR3 is 16 amino acids long. Germline-derived CDR1 and CDR2 are PRHDT and FYEKMQ (reference sequence). V lost 3 bases and J lost 4, with 17 bases in between. The CDR3 sequence is CASSFSETVGPDTQYF. In DNA, the CDR3 is TGTGCCAGCAGCTTCTCAGAGACAGTAGGGCCAGATACGCAGTATTTT.

This clonotype was found many times. The rearrangement joins TRBV29-1 to TRBJ2-2; 7 bases agree with TRBD1. Germline V gene lookup returns CDR1 SQVTM and CDR2 ANQGSEA. The CDR3 sequence is 11 residues long. CDR3 DNA: TGCACGGTAGGGGGCCCCGGGGAGCTGTTTTTT. Protein sequence: CTVGGPGELFF.

This chain links TRBV6-2 or TRBV6-3 with TRBJ2-1; D not resolved. Trimming removed 0 bases at V and 4 bases at J, with 13 bases between. CDR1 is MNHEY and CDR2 is SVGEGT in the germline V gene. The CDR3 is 16 residues long. This CDR3 is CASSYSTIRQYNEQFF. The CDR3 DNA follows: TGTGCCAGCAGTTACTCGACCATCCGTCAATACAATGAGCAGTTCTTC.

The CDR3 loop reads CASSRHRPSTDTQYF. The CDR3 DNA is TGTGCCAGCAGTCGCCACCGACCTAGCACAGATACGCAGTATTTT. V usage is TRBV25-1 and J usage is TRBJ2-3, with D unclear. CDR1 MGHDK and CDR2 SYGVNS come from the germline V gene. This CDR3 comprises 15 residues. The V gene lost 5 bases and the J gene lost 0 bases, with 12 bases spanning the gap.

This clonotype occurred many times. The rearrangement joins TRBV20-1 to TRBJ2-7, with 9 bases aligning to TRBD1. Per the germline V gene, CDR1 is DFQATT and CDR2 is SNEGSKA (reference sequence). V shed 3 bases, J shed 7 bases, and the junction held 7 bases outside the gene matches. CDR3 length: 13 amino acids. The DNA for the CDR3 is TGCAGTGCTAGCGGGACAGGGTTCTGGGAGCAGTACGTC. Its translation is CSASGTGFWEQYV.

The CDR3 spells CASSLFGGAANTGELFF. The CDR3 nucleotides read TGTGCCAGCAGCTTATTTGGTGGGGCCGCGAACACCGGGGAGCTGTTTTTT. J is TRBJ2-2 and V is TRBV7-3; a possible D gene is TRBD1 (5 bases). Between the trimmed V and J ends, which lost 2 bases and 0 bases, there was a span of 13 bases. CDR3 size: 17 residues. Germline V gene lookup returns CDR1 SGHTA and CDR2 FQGTGA.

This clonotype was counted ten times or more. This chain links TRBV6-2 or TRBV6-3 with TRBJ1-2; D gene ambiguous. CDR1 is MNHEY and CDR2 is SVGEGT in the germline V gene. The CDR3 extends over 13 amino acids. Trimming shortened V by 4 bases and J by 5 bases, and 11 bases separated the two germline ends. The CDR3 nucleotides read TGTGCCAGCAGTTCTGCGGCTGGGTATGGCTACACCTTC. Residues: CASSSAAGYGYTF.